The 29 T cell receptor beta chains in this list originate from one sample, sequenced in a study of beta chain features in type 1 diabetes. Reverse transcription of all isolated RNA meant that expressed TCRB transcripts were sequenced. The protocol was immunoSEQ multiplex PCR, while the TCRdb copy is restricted to in-frame clones and leaves out a portion. Of under 250,000 clones listed, around a quarter were seen once; the top ten hold 3.5% to 4%. The material sequenced was central memory CD4+ T cells from blood. These receptors originate from a young man in good health.

The rearrangement links TRBV4-3 to TRBJ2-6; 8 bases match TRBD1. Trimming took 4 bases from V and 4 from J; bases not matched to a gene: 9. The CDR3 consists of 17 residues. The germline gives CDR1 LGHNA, CDR2 YSLEER. The CDR3 loop reads CASSPGQGVTGANVLTF. CDR3 DNA: TGCGCCAGCAGCCCTGGACAGGGCGTCACCGGGGCCAACGTCCTGACTTTC.

This clone was counted many times. The chain combines TRBV30 with TRBJ1-1, with no clear D. V was cut by 2 bases and J by 6 bases, with 10 bases left in between. Germline loops: CDR1 GTSNPN, CDR2 SVGIG (reference sequence). The CDR3 length is 12 residues. In nucleotides, the CDR3 is TGTGCCTGGAGTAGGGATACGGCTGAAGCTTTCTTT. It is translated as CAWSRDTAEAFF. Together with reference TRBV30 and TRBJ1-1, the CDR3 gives the full variable domain: SQTIHQWPATLVQPVGSPLSLECTVEGTSNPNLYWYRQAAGRGLQLLFYSVGIGQISSEVPQNLSASRPQDRQFILSSKKLLLSDSGFYLCAWSRDTAEAFFGQGTRLTVV.

This chain's CDR3 is CASSDGGNNQPQHF. Here the CDR3 DNA reads TGTGCCAGCAGTGATGGCGGAAATAATCAGCCCCAGCATTTT. This chain links TRBV6-1 with TRBJ1-5; D unresolved. This CDR3 has 14 amino acids. Trimming took off 3 bases at V and 4 bases at J, with 10 bases between the two ends. CDR1 MNHNS and CDR2 SASEGT come from the germline V gene.

A word on this clone: A much larger clone differs from this one at a single base, so this may be a read error. The chain couples TRBV19 to TRBJ2-1; D gene unclear. The germline V gene encodes CDR1 LNHDA and CDR2 SQIVND (reference sequence). Trimming left V 9 bases short and J 5 bases short, with 8 bases between. The CDR3 covers 11 residues. In DNA, the CDR3 is TGTGCCAGCGGTGGACACAATGAGCAGTTCTTC. Protein sequence: CASGGHNEQFF.

Concerning this clone: Other DNA sequences in the sample encode the same CDR3. The CDR3 DNA is TGTGCCAGCAGCCCCGGGGAGACCCAGTACTTC. This gives the protein CASSPGETQYF. The V and J genes are TRBV6-5 and TRBJ2-5; no reliable D call. Trimming stripped 6 bases from V and 5 bases from J, with 7 bases between. In germline, CDR1 is MNHEY, CDR2 SVGAGI. There are 11 residues in the CDR3.

The CDR3 spells CAWSDPNTGELFF. The CDR3 DNA follows: TGTGCCTGGAGCGACCCAAACACCGGGGAGCTGTTTTTT. This chain joins TRBV30 and TRBJ2-2; D remains unclear. Germline CDR1 and CDR2: GTSNPN and SVGIG (reference sequence). The CDR3 loop spans 13 amino acids. The germline V and J ends were trimmed by 3 bases and 2 bases, with 7 bases remaining between them.

This clone has only a few counts. This chain connects TRBV4-1 to TRBJ2-3; the D gene is possibly TRBD2 (6 bases). Germline CDR1 and CDR2: MGHRA and YSYEKL. The CDR3 sequence is 13 residues long. V was pared by 4 bases and J by 4 bases, with 9 bases between. The CDR3 nucleotides are TGCGCCAGCAGCCCTTGGGAGGCAGATACGCAGTATTTT. Encoded protein: CASSPWEADTQYF.

The chain employs TRBV29-1 and TRBJ2-1, with TRBD2 as a possible D gene (6 bases). V lost 7 bases and J lost 2, with 12 bases in between. The germline gives CDR1 SQVTM, CDR2 ANQGSEA. The CDR3 spans 13 residues. This CDR3 reads CSAGGETYNEQFF. The CDR3 DNA sequence: TGCAGCGCCGGCGGGGAGACCTACAATGAGCAGTTCTTC.

The rearrangement uses TRBV28 and TRBJ2-1, with 7 nucleotides matching TRBD2. Germline V gene lookup returns CDR1 MDHEN and CDR2 SYDVKM. The CDR3 is made up of 15 amino acids. V gave up 8 bases and J gave up 4 bases; unmatched junction bases: 11. CDR3 bases: TGTGCCAGCCGCCTGACTAGCAGAGGGTACAATGAGCAGTTCTTC. Encoded protein: CASRLTSRGYNEQFF.

The V call is TRBV30, the J call TRBJ1-3; D is possibly TRBD1 (5 bases). Trimming stripped 2 bases from V and 9 bases from J, with 26 bases between. Germline CDR1 GTSNPN, CDR2 SVGIG (reference sequence). There are 17 residues in the CDR3. The CDR3: CAWSSARTLRADSTIYF. The CDR3 coding sequence is TGTGCCTGGAGTTCAGCGAGGACCCTCAGGGCGGATTCCACCATATATTTT.

The V and J genes are TRBV4-2 and TRBJ2-2; 8 bases fit TRBD2. J lost 5 bases, V lost 5 bases, and 7 bases had no gene match. In germline, CDR1 is LGHNA, CDR2 YNFKEQ. CDR3 length: 15 residues. The CDR3: CASSYSGGDTGELFF. CDR3 sequence (DNA): TGTGCCAGCAGCTACAGCGGGGGAGATACCGGGGAGCTGTTTTTT.

This clone turned up a few times. This chain joins TRBV16 and TRBJ2-1; 10 nucleotides match TRBD1. Trimming cost V 3 bases and J 12 bases; bases outside gene matches: 2. The CDR3 totals 12 residues. The V gene's germline CDR1 is KGHSY and CDR2 FQNENV. CDR3 nucleotides: TGTGCCAGCAGCCACGACAGGGGGCGGCAGTTCTTC. The encoded protein is CASSHDRGRQFF.

The chain has TRBV30 and TRBJ2-5; 10 nucleotides match TRBD2. The J segment lost 4 bases and the V segment lost 4 bases, leaving 6 bases of the junction unmatched. The CDR3 has 14 amino acids. The germline CDR1 and CDR2 sequences are GTSNPN and SVGIG (reference sequence). The CDR3: CAWNRAGGVETQYF. The CDR3 bases are TGTGCCTGGAACCGAGCGGGAGGGGTAGAGACCCAGTACTTC.

This clone showed up just a few times. This may arise from a read error, as a much more abundant clone is one base away. The CDR3 loop reads CASSQGAQETQYF. CDR3 coding DNA: TGTGCCAGCAGCCAAGGGGCCCAAGAGACCCAGTACTTC. V gene TRBV14 combines with J gene TRBJ2-5; D is unresolved. Germline V CDR1 and CDR2: SGHDN, FVKESK. The length of the CDR3 is 13 residues. V was trimmed by 1 base and J by 1 base, leaving 4 bases between them. Full variable domain (rest looked up from reference TRBV14 and TRBJ2-5): EAGVTQFPSHSVIEKGQTVTLRCDPISGHDNLYWYRRVMGKEIKFLLHFVKESKQDESGMPNNRFLAERTGGTYSTLKVQPAELEDSGVYFCASSQGAQETQYFGPGTRLLVL.

In its sample, this clone was seen once. The chain uses TRBV19 and TRBJ2-3; TRBD1 agrees at 7 bases. The V gene end was trimmed by 5 bases and the J gene end by 2 bases; junction bases not matched to a gene: 7. The CDR3 loop spans 15 amino acids. Looked up from germline, CDR1 is LNHDA and CDR2 is SQIVND (reference sequence). The chain's CDR3 is CASSLGDRDTDTQYF. DNA of the CDR3: TGTGCCAGTAGTCTGGGGGACAGAGACACAGATACGCAGTATTTT.

In this sample, this clone turned up a few times. CDR3 protein: CASSSTSGVKNEQFF. CDR3 DNA sequence: TGTGCCAGCAGCTCGACTAGCGGGGTAAAGAATGAGCAGTTCTTC. V usage is TRBV7-9 and J usage is TRBJ2-1, with TRBD2 matching 11 bases. CDR1 SEHNR and CDR2 FQNEAQ come from the germline V gene (reference sequence). Unmatched junction bases numbered 6, after V lost 4 bases and J lost 7 bases. The CDR3 covers 15 residues.

This chain links TRBV10-2 with TRBJ1-5, with 9 positions matching TRBD1. Trimming took 7 bases from V and 6 from J; bases not matched to a gene: 10. CDR3 size: 15 residues. Germline lookup yields CDR1 WSHSY and CDR2 SAAADI. CDR3 loop: CASKADRGNGQPQHF. The CDR3 DNA follows: TGCGCCAGCAAAGCGGACAGGGGTAACGGTCAGCCCCAGCATTTT.

Only a few counts were recorded for this clone. This chain connects TRBV11-3 to TRBJ2-5, with 8 bases aligning to TRBD1. The CDR3 contains 16 residues. Germline lookup yields CDR1 SGHNT and CDR2 YENEEA. V dropped 3 bases and J dropped 5; count of bases not matched to a gene: 11. CDR3 nucleotide sequence: TGTGCCAGCAGCTTGGGGACAGGACAGAATACGGAGACCCAGTACTTC. It translates to CASSLGTGQNTETQYF.

This clone was counted between two and nine times. Other DNA sequences in the same sample also yield this CDR3. The chain is built from TRBV2 and TRBJ2-5, with D possibly TRBD2 on 5 matching bases. V shed 4 bases and J shed 3 bases, with 6 bases lying between them. The CDR3 is 12 amino acids. Per germline, CDR1 SNHLY and CDR2 FYNNEI. The CDR3 reads CASSGRKETQYF. CDR3 bases: TGTGCCAGCAGTGGGAGGAAAGAGACCCAGTACTTC.

This clone has only a few counts. The chain combines TRBV6-6 with TRBJ2-7; 12 nucleotides match TRBD1. With V trimmed by 6 bases and J by 1 base, 4 bases remained unmatched. The length of the CDR3 is 15 residues. Germline V gene sequence: CDR1 MNHNY, CDR2 SVGAGI (reference sequence). The CDR3 DNA sequence: TGTGCCAGCAGGGGACAGGGGGCCTCATCCTACGAGCAGTACTTC. Translated, it gives CASRGQGASSYEQYF.

This clone was detected only a few times. This chain connects TRBV19 to TRBJ2-3, with D hard to call. CDR1 is LNHDA, CDR2 SQIVND, per germline (reference sequence). There are 14 residues in the CDR3. V was clipped by 8 bases and J by 3 bases, with 15 bases between them. The CDR3 region is CASGRPGPTDTQYF. The CDR3 DNA reads as TGTGCCAGTGGCCGGCCGGGCCCAACAGATACGCAGTATTTT.

The J gene is TRBJ1-6, the V gene TRBV27; D remains unclear. Trimming stripped 7 bases from V and 8 bases from J, with 9 bases between. The CDR3 is made up of 12 amino acids. Looked up from germline, CDR1 is MNHEY and CDR2 is SMNVEV (reference sequence). DNA of the CDR3: TGTGCCAGCACTTCCCTAGATTCACCCCTCCACTTT. Its translation: CASTSLDSPLHF.

The chain has TRBV11-2 and TRBJ2-6; D unclear. This CDR3 has 13 residues. The V end was cut by 3 bases, the J end by 0 bases, with 0 bases between. The germline CDR1 and CDR2 sequences are SGHAT and FQNNGV. Written as DNA, the CDR3 is TGTGCCAGCAGCTTCTCTGGGGCCAACGTCCTGACTTTC. It encodes CASSFSGANVLTF.

This rearrangement joins TRBV30 to TRBJ1-3, with 7 bases fitting TRBD1. The CDR3 runs to 14 residues. Unmatched junction bases numbered 2, after V lost 0 bases and J lost 3 bases. The germline V gene has CDR1 GTSNPN and CDR2 SVGIG (reference sequence). CDR3 sequence (DNA): TGTGCCTGGAGTGTGACAGGGAATGGAAACACCATATATTTT. It yields the protein CAWSVTGNGNTIYF.

The chain is built from TRBV7-2 and TRBJ2-6; TRBD2 might be the D (5 bases). V was pared by 5 bases and J by 1 base, with 9 bases between. This CDR3 is built from 15 residues. Germline values: CDR1 SGHTA, CDR2 FQGNSA. CDR3 in DNA: TGTGCCAGCAGCCACGAGGGATCTGGGGCCAACGTCCTGACTTTC. Protein: CASSHEGSGANVLTF. The complete variable domain, with remaining parts taken from reference TRBV7-2 and TRBJ2-6, reads GAGVSQSPSNKVTEKGKDVELRCDPISGHTALYWYRQSLGQGLEFLIYFQGNSAPDKSGLPSDRFSAERTGGSVSTLTIQRTQQEDSAVYLCASSHEGSGANVLTFGAGSRLTVL.

The V and J genes are TRBV19 and TRBJ1-1; D gene unclear. The germline V gene encodes CDR1 LNHDA and CDR2 SQIVND (reference sequence). The V gene lost 3 bases and the J gene lost 2 bases, with 7 bases spanning the gap. This CDR3 comprises 13 residues. The chain's CDR3 is CASSMAVNTEAFF. The DNA for the CDR3 is TGTGCCAGTAGTATGGCAGTTAACACTGAAGCTTTCTTT.

The sample holds many counts of this clone. The chain links TRBV7-9 to TRBJ2-3; 12 bases are shared with TRBD2. This CDR3 spans 19 amino acids. The germline V gene encodes CDR1 SEHNR and CDR2 FQNEAQ (reference sequence). V lost 1 base to trimming and J lost 4 bases; unmatched junction nucleotides: 12. CDR3 DNA: TGTGCCAGCAGCTTAGGCCTAGCGGGAGGGTTGAGATCGGCAGATACGCAGTATTTT. This encodes CASSLGLAGGLRSADTQYF.

The chain recombines TRBV7-2 with TRBJ2-1; D is ambiguous. The CDR3 loop spans 14 amino acids. Per germline, CDR1 SGHTA and CDR2 FQGNSA. Trimming cost V 5 bases and J 0 bases, with 8 bases left between them. CDR3 protein: CASSPHSSYNEQFF. CDR3 sequence (DNA): TGTGCCAGCAGCCCCCACTCCTCCTACAATGAGCAGTTCTTC.

This clone appeared once. This sequence joins TRBV28 and TRBJ2-7; 10 bases fit TRBD2. The CDR3 spans 15 residues. With V trimmed by 6 bases and J by 5 bases, 10 bases remained unmatched. Looked up from germline, CDR1 is MDHEN and CDR2 is SYDVKM. In DNA, the CDR3 is TGTGCCAGCAGACCAAAACTAGCGGGATTAGACGAGCAGTACTTC. Translation: CASRPKLAGLDEQYF.